The 16 T cell receptor beta chains below all came from one sample that was sequenced in a study of T cell responses to AZD1222 COVID-19 vaccine. Only in-frame clones appear in the TCRdb table, and some are missing; sequencing was by immunoSEQ multiplex PCR. The repertoire includes approximately 180,000 clones, about 91% of them detected once, and approximately 7.7% sits in the top ten. The material sequenced was peripheral blood, taken on day 0 of AZD1222 vaccination. All receptors come from an adult in good health.

This chain joins TRBV7-6 and TRBJ2-7; D might be TRBD1 (5 bases). The CDR3 covers 18 residues. Trimming pared 1 base from V and 0 bases from J, leaving 19 bases between. CDR1 is SGHVS, CDR2 FNYEAQ, per germline. CDR3 loop: CASSLGLISQGTSYEQYF. The CDR3 DNA sequence: TGTGCCAGCAGCTTAGGACTTATCTCGCAGGGTACCTCCTACGAGCAGTACTTC.

The chain is built from TRBV19 and TRBJ1-4; no definite D call. V gave up 5 bases and J gave up 7 bases, with 8 bases separating them. This CDR3 is 12 amino acids long. Germline CDR1 is LNHDA and CDR2 is SQIVND (reference sequence). The CDR3 here is CASSLGREKLFF. DNA for the CDR3: TGTGCCAGTAGTTTAGGGCGTGAAAAACTGTTTTTT.

The chain combines TRBV23-1 with TRBJ2-6, with D perhaps matching TRBD2 (5 bases). TRBV23-1 is treated as an ORF (open reading frame) with a function not yet certain. V was cut by 0 bases and J by 3 bases, with 15 bases left in between. The CDR3 contains 18 residues. DNA of the CDR3: TGCGCCAGCAGTCAATCTCCCGGGGTCCCTTGTGGGGCCAACGTCCTGACTTTC. It is translated as CASSQSPGVPCGANVLTF.

The chain links TRBV27 to TRBJ2-1, with 12 bases lining up with TRBD2. V was pared by 6 bases and J by 10 bases, with 7 bases of the junction left unmatched. The germline V gene has CDR1 MNHEY and CDR2 SMNVEV (reference sequence). CDR3 length: 14 residues. The chain's CDR3 is CASRDLAGGPEQFF. The CDR3 DNA reads as TGTGCCAGCAGGGATCTAGCGGGGGGGCCCGAGCAGTTCTTC.

This clone was detected only once. The junction departs from the called germline gene at one end, perhaps through a read error. The gene calls are TRBV5-1 and TRBJ2-7; perhaps TRBD1 as D (5 bases). CDR1 is SGHRS, CDR2 YFSETQ, per germline. The CDR3 covers 15 residues. The CDR3 spells CASRLGYQGSYEQYF. The DNA of the CDR3 is TGCGCCAGCAGGTTGGGATATCAGGGATCCTACGAGCAGTACTTC.

The V and J genes are TRBV4-3 and TRBJ2-7; possible D gene TRBD1, 6 bases. The CDR3 runs to 15 residues. With 3 bases removed from V and 0 bases from J, the gap between germline ends came to 12 bases. Germline loops: CDR1 LGHNA, CDR2 YSLEER. CDR3 loop: CASSQQQGLSYEQYF. In nucleotides, the CDR3 is TGCGCCAGCAGCCAGCAACAGGGCCTCTCCTACGAGCAGTACTTC.

This chain connects TRBV3-1 (or the pseudogene TRBV3-2) to TRBJ1-1; the D is unclear. Trimming pared 4 bases from V and 12 bases from J, leaving 21 bases between. The CDR3 covers 14 residues. Germline values: CDR1 LGHDT, CDR2 YNNKEL (reference sequence). The CDR3 sequence: CASSLLGFNLRPFF. For the CDR3, the DNA is TGTGCCAGCAGCCTTCTAGGTTTCAACCTACGTCCTTTCTTT.

This chain connects TRBV5-1 to TRBJ2-2, with D perhaps TRBD2 (6 bases). There are 17 residues in the CDR3. Germline loops: CDR1 SGHRS, CDR2 YFSETQ. The V end lost 4 bases, the J end lost 5 bases, and 21 bases lay between the germline ends. The DNA of the CDR3 is TGCGCCAGCAGCCTCACTTTGGCCGGGGGAGTAACCGGGGAGCTGTTTTTT. Translation gives CASSLTLAGGVTGELFF.

The rearrangement joins TRBV24-1 to TRBJ2-1, with TRBD1 matching over 8 bases. CDR3 length: 16 amino acids. Germline CDR1 and CDR2: KGHDR and SFDVKD. V trimming: 2 bases; J trimming: 3 bases; junction bases outside the gene matches: 5. This CDR3 reads CATSDSGTGVYNEQFF. CDR3 sequence (DNA): TGTGCCACCAGTGATTCCGGGACAGGAGTCTACAATGAGCAGTTCTTC.

A single count supports this clone. The rearrangement joins TRBV4-1 to TRBJ1-6; D gene uncertain. The CDR3 sequence is 14 residues long. The germline V gene has CDR1 MGHRA and CDR2 YSYEKL. The germline V and J ends were trimmed by 1 base and 8 bases, with 9 bases remaining between them. CDR3 residues: CASSQGGEYSPLHF. The DNA for the CDR3 is TGCGCCAGCAGCCAAGGGGGTGAATATTCACCCCTCCACTTT.

The chain employs TRBV27 and TRBJ2-1; 11 bases agree with TRBD1. J was trimmed by 8 bases and V by 6 bases; bases with no gene match: 9. This CDR3 is built from 15 residues. Germline-derived CDR1 and CDR2 are MNHEY and SMNVEV (reference sequence). CDR3 DNA: TGTGCCAGCAGGTCCGGGACAGGGGGTTCCCATGAGCAGTTCTTC. Translated: CASRSGTGGSHEQFF.

The V gene is TRBV6-5, the J gene TRBJ2-3; D gene uncertain. There are 15 residues in the CDR3. Trimming pared 6 bases from V and 6 bases from J, leaving 19 bases between. Germline CDR1 reads MNHEY; CDR2 reads SVGAGI. CDR3 loop: CASSQELRAGDTQYF. In DNA, the CDR3 is TGTGCCAGCAGCCAAGAGTTACGGGCAGGCGATACGCAGTATTTT.

The CDR3 nucleotides read TGTGCCAGCAGTTCTGGGAGCGGAGTAGAGCAGTTCTTC. Protein product: CASSSGSGVEQFF. V is TRBV6-5 and J is TRBJ2-1, with TRBD2 as a possible D gene (5 bases). Germline CDR1 and CDR2: MNHEY and SVGAGI. V was clipped by 4 bases and J by 10 bases, with 14 bases between them. The CDR3 runs to 13 residues.

This chain links TRBV6-5 with TRBJ2-1, with D hard to call. V lost 6 bases and J 6 bases, leaving 6 bases between the germline ends. This CDR3 spans 11 amino acids. Germline loops: CDR1 MNHEY, CDR2 SVGAGI. CDR3: CASSAANEQFF. DNA for the CDR3: TGTGCCAGCAGCGCTGCCAATGAGCAGTTCTTC.

This chain uses TRBV5-5 with TRBJ1-4, with 8 bases aligning to TRBD1. The CDR3 runs to 18 residues. Unmatched junction bases numbered 16, after V lost 3 bases and J lost 6 bases. Germline CDR1 and CDR2: SGHKS and YYEKEE (reference sequence). CDR3 protein: CASSSPGQGPSGYEKLFF. CDR3 nucleotide sequence: TGTGCCAGCAGCTCCCCCGGACAGGGACCCTCGGGGTATGAAAAACTGTTTTTT.

V and J are TRBV30 and TRBJ1-1; D is uncertain. V was shortened by 4 bases and J by 4 bases, with 10 bases between the two germline ends. Germline CDR1 is GTSNPN and CDR2 is SVGIG (reference sequence). The CDR3 runs 12 residues. CDR3 in amino acids: CAWKGGVTEAFF. For the CDR3, the DNA is TGTGCCTGGAAGGGTGGGGTCACTGAAGCTTTCTTT.